These 14 T cell receptor beta chains share one sample of origin, sequenced in a study of T cell responses to AZD1222 COVID-19 vaccine. Repertoires were generated with immunoSEQ multiplex PCR, while TCRdb's copy carries only in-frame clones and drops some. Of more than 95,000 clones in the sample, 92% were seen once. This sample comprised peripheral blood, obtained 28 days after the second AZD1222 dose. These receptors all stem from an adult who received the AZD1222 COVID-19 vaccine.

CDR3 nucleotide sequence: TGTGCCGCCGGGGGGGCGGGCCCAGGGGTTGAGCAGTTCTTC. Translation gives CAAGGAGPGVEQFF. The chain carries TRBV5-4 and TRBJ2-1; TRBD2 matches 8 bases. This CDR3 is built from 14 residues. V was clipped by 10 bases and J by 9 bases; unmatched bases: 15. Germline V gene lookup returns CDR1 SGHNT and CDR2 YYREEE (reference sequence).

This sequence joins TRBV30 and TRBJ2-7, with D maybe TRBD1 (6 bases). Per the germline V gene, CDR1 is GTSNPN and CDR2 is SVGIG (reference sequence). Deletions cut 2 bases from V and 4 bases from J, with 15 bases between. The CDR3 loop spans 14 amino acids. The CDR3 nucleotides read TGTGCCTGGAGTAGAGTCGGGACAAAGTACGAGCAGTACTTC. Its protein is CAWSRVGTKYEQYF.

The CDR3 sequence: CSVPWGGRDGYTF. DNA for the CDR3: TGCAGCGTCCCCTGGGGGGGTAGAGATGGCTACACCTTC. The chain recombines TRBV29-1 with TRBJ1-2, with D possibly matching TRBD1 (5 bases). Deletions cut 6 bases from V and 6 bases from J, with 17 bases between. Germline lookup yields CDR1 SQVTM and CDR2 ANQGSEA. The CDR3 runs to 13 residues. The full variable domain, its missing parts supplied by reference TRBV29-1 and TRBJ1-2, is SAVISQKPSRDICQRGTSLTIQCQVDSQVTMMFWYRQQPGQSLTLIATANQGSEATYESGFVIDKFPISRPNLTFSTLTVSNMSPEDSSIYLCSVPWGGRDGYTFGSGTRLTVV.

This chain uses TRBV7-6 with TRBJ2-2, with 11 bases fitting TRBD2. The CDR3 spans 15 residues. The V gene's germline CDR1 is SGHVS and CDR2 FNYEAQ. The V and J ends lost 5 bases and 5 bases, in that order; junction bases with no gene match: 4. CDR3 DNA: TGTGCCAGCAGCGTGGGACTAGCGGATACCGGGGAGCTGTTTTTT. Its protein product is CASSVGLADTGELFF.

The gene calls are TRBV12-3 or TRBV12-4 and TRBJ1-1; D uncertain. The CDR3 is 13 amino acids. Trimming shortened V by 1 base and J by 2 bases, and 5 bases separated the two germline ends. The CDR3 DNA is TGTGCCAGCAGTTTAGAATACAACACTGAAGCTTTCTTT. Translated: CASSLEYNTEAFF.

The CDR3 nucleotides read TGTGCCAGCAGCAGCGGTAAGGGGTGGCAGTTCTTC. It codes for CASSSGKGWQFF. This chain connects TRBV25-1 to TRBJ2-1; D tentatively fits TRBD1 or TRBD2 (5 bases each). The germline V gene has CDR1 MGHDK and CDR2 SYGVNS. Trimming removed 6 bases at V and 12 bases at J, with 15 bases between. This CDR3 has 12 amino acids.

V and J are TRBV30 and TRBJ2-7; D possibly corresponds to TRBD2 (8 bases). The length of the CDR3 is 14 residues. V shed 5 bases and J shed 2 bases, with 16 bases lying between them. Germline V gene data show CDR1 as GTSNPN and CDR2 as SVGIG (reference sequence). The CDR3 sequence: CAWGTVAGTYEQYF. CDR3 in DNA: TGTGCCTGGGGGACAGTAGCGGGGACCTACGAGCAGTACTTC.

This rearrangement joins TRBV6-6 to TRBJ1-5; D is ambiguous. The CDR3 runs 12 residues. V was trimmed by 4 bases and J by 2 bases, leaving 3 bases between them. Germline loops: CDR1 MNHNY, CDR2 SVGAGI (reference sequence). The CDR3 DNA follows: TGTGCCAGCAGTTGGGGCAATCAGCCCCAGCATTTT. Translation gives CASSWGNQPQHF.

The CDR3 sequence is CASSQGTMAGGYSGNTIYF. The CDR3 DNA is TGTGCCAGCAGCCAAGGAACGATGGCAGGGGGCTATTCTGGAAACACCATATATTTT. This chain connects TRBV3-1 (or the pseudogene TRBV3-2) to TRBJ1-3; 8 nucleotides line up with TRBD1. There are 19 residues in the CDR3. The V segment lost 1 base and the J segment 1 base; nucleotides outside the gene matches: 12. CDR1 and CDR2 from the germline V gene are LGHDT and YNNKEL (reference sequence).

The rearrangement links TRBV19 to TRBJ2-1, with 10 positions matching TRBD2. The CDR3 totals 16 residues. Germline CDR1 is LNHDA and CDR2 is SQIVND (reference sequence). V was pared by 5 bases and J by 4 bases, with 8 bases of the junction left unmatched. The CDR3: CASSLSGLAEYNEQFF. Here the CDR3 DNA reads TGTGCCAGTAGTTTATCCGGACTAGCGGAGTACAATGAGCAGTTCTTC.

This chain connects TRBV5-1 to TRBJ2-7; D gene ambiguous. This CDR3 spans 15 amino acids. CDR1 is SGHRS, CDR2 YFSETQ, per germline. The ends were cut back, 4 bases at V and 2 bases at J, with 16 bases in the middle. This chain's CDR3 is CASSEPYSGTYEQYF. The CDR3 DNA reads TGCGCCAGCAGCGAGCCCTATTCAGGTACCTACGAGCAGTACTTC. The variable domain in full, completed from reference TRBV5-1 and TRBJ2-7, reads KAGVTQTPRYLIKTRGQQVTLSCSPISGHRSVSWYQQTPGQGLQFLFEYFSETQRNKGNFPGRFSGRQFSNSRSEMNVSTLELGDSALYLCASSEPYSGTYEQYFGPGTRLTVT.

This rearrangement joins TRBV12-3 or TRBV12-4 to TRBJ1-3; no definite D call. Trimming took off 1 base at V and 0 bases at J, with 1 base between the two ends. The CDR3 consists of 13 residues. The CDR3 here is CASSLGSGNTIYF. CDR3 sequence (DNA): TGTGCCAGCAGTTTAGGCTCTGGAAACACCATATATTTT.

The chain is built from TRBV7-9 and TRBJ1-1, with D tentatively TRBD1 (5 bases). Germline assignment: CDR1 SEHNR and CDR2 FQNEAQ (reference sequence). The V end was cut by 2 bases, the J end by 5 bases, with 6 bases between. CDR3 length equals 12 residues. The CDR3 coding sequence is TGTGCCAGCAGCTTAAGGGGAACTGAAGCTTTCTTT. Its translation: CASSLRGTEAFF. The full variable domain, with the rest looked up from reference TRBV7-9 and TRBJ1-1, is DTGVSQNPRHKITKRGQNVTFRCDPISEHNRLYWYRQTLGQGPEFLTYFQNEAQLEKSRLLSDRFSAERPKGSFSTLEIQRTEQGDSAMYLCASSLRGTEAFFGQGTRLTVV.

This clone was observed once. This chain links TRBV6-5 with TRBJ2-1; D may be TRBD2 (7 bases). V was cut by 4 bases and J by 8 bases, with 21 bases left in between. The CDR3 loop spans 16 amino acids. CDR1 and CDR2 (germline): MNHEY, SVGAGI. The CDR3 loop is CASSSRGAPKSYEQFF. The CDR3 DNA sequence: TGTGCCAGCAGTTCCCGGGGGGCGCCGAAGAGCTATGAGCAGTTCTTC.